A single sample gave rise to the 32 T cell receptor beta chains below, sequenced in a study of PD-1 blockade in mismatch repair-deficient tumors. Assay: immunoSEQ multiplex PCR; the TCRdb copy retains only in-frame clones and omits some. The sample comprises approximately 100,000 clones, 82% of which are singletons, and 6.3% rests with the top ten. Sequenced material: peripheral blood, taken 35 to 37 weeks after starting pembrolizumab. These receptors all stem from an adult with mismatch repair-deficient cancer.

The table lists this clone with many counts. This rearrangement joins TRBV6-6 to TRBJ2-2; 8 nucleotides align to TRBD2. This CDR3 spans 13 amino acids. In germline, CDR1 is MNHNY, CDR2 SVGAGI (reference sequence). The V gene end was trimmed by 10 bases and the J gene end by 0 bases; junction bases not matched to a gene: 1. CDR3 protein: CATAGANTGELFF. As DNA, the CDR3 is TGTGCCACAGCGGGAGCGAACACCGGGGAGCTGTTTTTT.

The V call is TRBV6-4, the J call TRBJ2-3; TRBD1 matches 7 bases. The V segment lost 6 bases and the J segment 2 bases; nucleotides outside the gene matches: 5. The germline V gene has CDR1 MRHNA and CDR2 SNTAGT. The CDR3 extends over 14 amino acids. CDR3 sequence reads: CASRPGQATDTQYF. The CDR3 nucleotides read TGTGCCAGCAGACCAGGACAGGCCACAGATACGCAGTATTTT.

The chain's CDR3 is CASSQDRQSRIGELFF. The CDR3 coding sequence is TGCGCCAGCAGCCAAGACCGGCAATCTAGAATCGGGGAGCTGTTTTTT. The chain recombines TRBV4-1 with TRBJ2-2; no clear D gene. The V and J ends lost 0 bases and 7 bases respectively, with 15 bases between them. The CDR3 covers 16 residues. Germline CDR1 and CDR2: MGHRA and YSYEKL.

This clone was counted a few times. The chain uses TRBV29-1 and TRBJ1-4; TRBD1 matches 8 bases. The junction had 9 bases not matched to a gene; V was cut back by 7 bases and J by 8 bases. Per the germline V gene, CDR1 is SQVTM and CDR2 is ANQGSEA. The CDR3 has 13 residues. The CDR3 is CSARQGREEKLFF. DNA of the CDR3: TGCAGCGCAAGACAGGGGAGGGAGGAAAAACTGTTTTTT.

The table lists this clone with a count of one. The chain joins TRBV7-3 to TRBJ1-1; D unresolved. This CDR3 is built from 13 residues. In germline, CDR1 is SGHTA, CDR2 FQGTGA. V lost 2 bases and J lost 5, with 9 bases in between. CDR3 nucleotide sequence: TGTGCCAGCAGCTTATTCGCGGGGACTGAAGCTTTCTTT. It codes for CASSLFAGTEAFF. Complete variable domain (other parts from reference TRBV7-3 and TRBJ1-1): GAGVSQTPSNKVTEKGKYVELRCDPISGHTALYWYRQSLGQGPEFLIYFQGTGAADDSGLPNDRFFAVRPEGSVSTLKIQRTERGDSAVYLCASSLFAGTEAFFGQGTRLTVV.

The chain combines TRBV4-1 with TRBJ1-2; TRBD1 matches at 7 bases. V lost 0 bases, J lost 4 bases, and 8 bases stayed unmatched. The CDR3 runs to 16 residues. Germline V gene data show CDR1 as MGHRA and CDR2 as YSYEKL. The chain's CDR3 is CASSQESSGQIYGYTF. CDR3 DNA: TGCGCCAGCAGCCAAGAGTCGTCGGGACAGATCTATGGCTACACCTTC.

V usage is TRBV4-1 and J usage is TRBJ2-7, with a weak D call TRBD2 (6 bases). The CDR3 sequence is 15 residues long. V was clipped by 2 bases and J by 2 bases, with 13 bases between them. Looked up from germline, CDR1 is MGHRA and CDR2 is YSYEKL. The CDR3 protein is CASSQRPGGTYEQYF. The CDR3 nucleotides are TGCGCCAGCAGCCAACGCCCTGGGGGGACCTACGAGCAGTACTTC.

The chain combines TRBV7-9 with TRBJ1-2; D might be TRBD1 (6 bases). V was trimmed by 4 bases and J by 2 bases, leaving 11 bases between them. The germline V gene encodes CDR1 SEHNR and CDR2 FQNEAQ (reference sequence). The CDR3 extends over 14 amino acids. The CDR3 is CASSSPGGNYGYTF. The CDR3 nucleotides are TGTGCCAGCAGCTCTCCCGGGGGCAACTATGGCTACACCTTC.

J is TRBJ2-1 and V is TRBV4-2; tentative D call: TRBD2 (6 bases). Germline-derived CDR1 and CDR2 are LGHNA and YNFKEQ. The V gene lost 5 bases and the J gene lost 6 bases, with 32 bases spanning the gap. This CDR3 has 20 amino acids. The CDR3, as DNA: TGTGCCAGCAGCTTCAGAGGACCCGACAGCTATCAGCTCGGGGGCAATGAGCAGTTCTTC. Protein: CASSFRGPDSYQLGGNEQFF.

The chain is built from TRBV6-5 and TRBJ2-1, with 9 positions matching TRBD1. The germline gives CDR1 MNHEY, CDR2 SVGAGI. The CDR3 runs to 13 residues. J lost 7 bases, V lost 6 bases, and 4 bases had no gene match. The CDR3 sequence: CASRRTGENEQFF. CDR3 DNA: TGTGCCAGCAGGCGGACAGGGGAGAATGAGCAGTTCTTC.

V and J are TRBV21-1 and TRBJ2-7; TRBD1 was called by the table and not checked on the DNA. TRBV21-1 is a pseudogene segment. This CDR3 has 15 amino acids. The CDR3 DNA sequence: TGTGCCAGCAGCAAAGTCAGACAGGGGGCCGGGGAGCAGTACTTC. The encoded protein is CASSKVRQGAGEQYF.

J is TRBJ2-1 and V is TRBV6-5; D is unresolved. Trimming stripped 6 bases from V and 10 bases from J, with 16 bases between. Germline CDR1 reads MNHEY; CDR2 reads SVGAGI. This CDR3 region has 13 residues. The CDR3 sequence is CASSPDSVGEQFF. CDR3 DNA: TGTGCCAGCAGCCCAGACTCCGTGGGGGAGCAGTTCTTC.

This chain joins TRBV9 and TRBJ2-1, with a tentative D call TRBD1 (6 bases). The CDR3 runs to 15 residues. From germline, CDR1 is SGDLS and CDR2 YYNGEE. The V gene lost 0 bases and the J gene lost 0 bases, with 7 bases spanning the gap. CDR3 nucleotides: TGTGCCAGCAGCGTAGTAGGGGGCTCCTACAATGAGCAGTTCTTC. It yields the protein CASSVVGGSYNEQFF.

CDR3 sequence reads: CASSPGTSIVLEQFF. CDR3 DNA: TGTGCCAGCAGCCCCGGGACTAGCATTGTGCTTGAGCAGTTCTTC. The chain is built from TRBV7-8 and TRBJ2-1; TRBD2 agrees at 9 bases. The CDR3 covers 15 residues. In germline, CDR1 is SGHVS, CDR2 FQNEAQ. With V trimmed by 5 bases and J by 9 bases, 11 bases remained unmatched.

The rearrangement joins TRBV7-9 to TRBJ2-3; 9 bases align to TRBD2. J gave up 5 bases and V 7 bases, and 13 bases lay outside the gene matches. Germline lookup yields CDR1 SEHNR and CDR2 FQNEAQ (reference sequence). This CDR3 region has 16 residues. This chain's CDR3 is CASTPQAGGPGDTQYF. Here the CDR3 DNA reads TGTGCCAGCACCCCTCAGGCGGGAGGGCCCGGAGATACGCAGTATTTT.

This chain joins TRBV9 and TRBJ2-3; D not resolved. This CDR3 spans 13 amino acids. Trimming removed 1 base at V and 4 bases at J, with 7 bases between. Germline loops: CDR1 SGDLS, CDR2 YYNGEE. CDR3 residues: CASSVQVSDTQYF. In DNA form, the CDR3 reads TGTGCCAGCAGCGTACAGGTATCAGATACGCAGTATTTT.

The J gene is TRBJ2-7, the V gene TRBV28; 11 bases fit TRBD2. This CDR3 comprises 15 residues. V was clipped by 1 base and J by 3 bases; unmatched bases: 2. Germline lookup yields CDR1 MDHEN and CDR2 SYDVKM. The CDR3 is CASSLLTSGDYEQYF. DNA for the CDR3: TGTGCCAGCAGTTTATTGACTAGCGGGGACTACGAGCAGTACTTC.

This sequence joins TRBV5-1 and TRBJ2-7; D unclear. With 2 bases removed from V and 0 bases from J, the gap between germline ends came to 9 bases. The CDR3 contains 14 residues. Germline CDR1 and CDR2: SGHRS and YFSETQ. This chain's CDR3 is CASSFEGFSYEQYF. CDR3 DNA sequence: TGCGCCAGCAGCTTTGAAGGGTTCTCCTACGAGCAGTACTTC.

V is TRBV28 and J is TRBJ2-7, with D hard to call. Per germline, CDR1 MDHEN and CDR2 SYDVKM. V lost 6 bases and J 3 bases, leaving 9 bases between the germline ends. The CDR3 consists of 12 residues. Written as DNA, the CDR3 is TGTGCCAGCAGAGAGATGAACTACGAGCAGTACTTC. Translating gives CASREMNYEQYF.

The chain links TRBV7-2 to TRBJ1-5, with no clear D. Germline V gene lookup returns CDR1 SGHTA and CDR2 FQGNSA. Deletions cut 2 bases from V and 2 bases from J, with 10 bases between. The CDR3 loop spans 15 amino acids. CDR3 sequence: CASSLPGLGNQPQHF. CDR3 sequence (DNA): TGTGCCAGCAGCTTACCTGGACTGGGCAATCAGCCCCAGCATTTT.

The chain combines TRBV19 with TRBJ2-1; 11 nucleotides line up with TRBD2. The CDR3 has 19 residues. J was trimmed by 1 base and V by 3 bases; bases with no gene match: 11. Germline V gene lookup returns CDR1 LNHDA and CDR2 SQIVND (reference sequence). The CDR3 DNA sequence: TGTGCCAGTAGTATCCTAACTAGCGGGAGTATATTGTCCTACAATGAGCAGTTCTTC. It translates to CASSILTSGSILSYNEQFF.

V and J are TRBV9 and TRBJ2-7; TRBD2 agrees at 7 bases. V dropped 3 bases and J dropped 0; count of bases not matched to a gene: 3. This CDR3 contains 14 residues. CDR1 and CDR2 from the germline V gene are SGDLS and YYNGEE. CDR3 DNA sequence: TGTGCCAGCAGCGCGCGGGGGAACTCCTACGAGCAGTACTTC. Its translation: CASSARGNSYEQYF.

The rearrangement joins TRBV5-1 to TRBJ2-2; D call uncertain. The CDR3 runs to 15 residues. V dropped 0 bases and J dropped 5 bases, with 11 bases sitting between them. Germline V gene lookup returns CDR1 SGHRS and CDR2 YFSETQ. The CDR3 DNA is TGCGCCAGCAGCTTGGGGCGCGGTTGGACCGGGGAGCTGTTTTTT. It encodes CASSLGRGWTGELFF.

This clone was detected once. V gene TRBV5-4 combines with J gene TRBJ1-2; a weak D match, TRBD1 (5 bases). Trimming left V 4 bases short and J 5 bases short, with 21 bases between. Per germline, CDR1 SGHNT and CDR2 YYREEE (reference sequence). This CDR3 comprises 16 residues. This chain's CDR3 is CASSAPSRGAQYGYTF. The CDR3 coding sequence is TGTGCCAGCAGCGCCCCCTCACGGGGCGCACAGTATGGCTACACCTTC.

This clone occurred once. The chain uses TRBV11-2 and TRBJ2-7; 10 bases match TRBD1. The CDR3 sequence is 18 residues long. Germline V lookup: CDR1 SGHAT, CDR2 FQNNGV. After removal of 5 bases from V and 3 bases from J, the junction contained 16 bases not matched to a gene. The CDR3 reads CASSPRPGTGVAVYEQYF. For the CDR3, the DNA is TGTGCCAGCAGCCCGCGTCCCGGGACAGGGGTCGCCGTCTACGAGCAGTACTTC.

The chain uses TRBV11-2 and TRBJ2-5; D gene uncertain. The germline CDR1 and CDR2 sequences are SGHAT and FQNNGV. The germline V and J ends were trimmed by 3 bases and 0 bases, with 5 bases remaining between them. The CDR3 length is 13 residues. This chain's CDR3 is CASSFSNQETQYF. The CDR3 region has the DNA TGTGCCAGCAGCTTCTCTAACCAAGAGACCCAGTACTTC.

This rearrangement joins TRBV18 to TRBJ1-2; the D is unclear. The CDR3 totals 14 residues. The V gene's germline CDR1 is KGHSH and CDR2 LQKENI. V lost 6 bases and J 8 bases, leaving 19 bases between the germline ends. The CDR3 sequence is CASSPTNTGRGYTF. CDR3 DNA sequence: TGTGCCAGCTCCCCAACCAATACCGGGCGCGGCTACACCTTC.

This sequence joins TRBV6-6 and TRBJ2-1; 13 nucleotides agree with TRBD2. The germline gives CDR1 MNHNY, CDR2 SVGAGI (reference sequence). Trimming removed 5 bases from V and 8 bases from J; junction bases left unmatched: 6. The length of the CDR3 is 15 residues. CDR3 region: CASSGLAGVRDEQFF. The CDR3 DNA is TGTGCCAGCAGTGGACTAGCGGGAGTCAGGGATGAGCAGTTCTTC.

This chain links TRBV29-1 with TRBJ1-2; possibly TRBD1 for D (5 bases). V lost 8 bases to trimming and J lost 1 base, with 26 bases between them. CDR1 and CDR2 (germline): SQVTM, ANQGSEA. The CDR3 totals 17 residues. The CDR3 region has the DNA TGCAGCACCCCTAGGTGGGGGGACGACTCTCTTAACTATGGCTACACCTTC. Protein sequence: CSTPRWGDDSLNYGYTF.

The chain employs TRBV7-8 and TRBJ1-5; D not certain. Germline V gene sequence: CDR1 SGHVS, CDR2 FQNEAQ. With 1 base removed from V and 7 bases from J, the gap between germline ends came to 8 bases. This CDR3 has 13 residues. CDR3 DNA: TGTGCCAGCAGCTTAGAAGGAATACAGCCCCAGCATTTT. Its protein product is CASSLEGIQPQHF.

The chain joins TRBV30 to TRBJ2-4; D possibly uses TRBD1 or TRBD2 (6 bases each). Trimming left V 2 bases short and J 5 bases short, with 16 bases between. The germline CDR1 and CDR2 sequences are GTSNPN and SVGIG (reference sequence). The CDR3 runs 15 residues. CDR3 nucleotides: TGTGCCTGGAGTCTACTACAGGGAGGCCAAAACATTCAGTACTTC. The encoded protein is CAWSLLQGGQNIQYF.

This clone has only a few counts. The J gene is TRBJ1-2, the V gene TRBV2; D gene uncertain. Looked up from germline, CDR1 is SNHLY and CDR2 is FYNNEI. Between the trimmed V and J ends, which lost 2 bases and 7 bases, there was a span of 5 bases. The CDR3 is 11 residues long. This chain's CDR3 is CASSETGGYTF. The CDR3, as DNA: TGTGCCAGCAGTGAAACGGGTGGCTACACCTTC.